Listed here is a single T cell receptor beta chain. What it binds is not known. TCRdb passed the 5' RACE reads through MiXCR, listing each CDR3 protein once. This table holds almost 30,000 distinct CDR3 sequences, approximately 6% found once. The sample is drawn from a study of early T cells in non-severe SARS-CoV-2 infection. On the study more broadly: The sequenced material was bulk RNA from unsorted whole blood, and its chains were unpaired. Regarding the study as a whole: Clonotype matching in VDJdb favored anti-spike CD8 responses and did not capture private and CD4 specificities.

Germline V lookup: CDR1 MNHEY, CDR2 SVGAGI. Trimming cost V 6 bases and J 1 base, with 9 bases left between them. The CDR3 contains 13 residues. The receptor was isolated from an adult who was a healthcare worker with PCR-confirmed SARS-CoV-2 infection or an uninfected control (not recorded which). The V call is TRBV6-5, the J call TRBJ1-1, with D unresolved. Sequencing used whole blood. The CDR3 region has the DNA TGTGCCAGCAGGATAGCGGGGAACACTGAAGCTTTCTTT. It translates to CASRIAGNTEAFF.